This entry describes one T cell receptor (beta chain). With V trimmed by 3 bases and J by 7 bases, 6 bases remained unmatched. Per germline, CDR1 SGHDT and CDR2 YYEEEE. This CDR3 has 15 amino acids. The data were taken from a study of spatial heterogeneity in lung cancer. Across the study: A total of around 67 untreated early-stage non-small cell lung cancer patients served as donors.

Specified time point: blood at routine non-recurrence follow-up after resection. Tumor, nontumor lung or frozen PBMC supplied whole RNA that was sequenced unsorted. Each CDR3 protein is one row after TCRdb ran MiXCR on the 5' RACE reads. The sample yields more than 25,000 distinct CDR3 sequences, approximately 6% seen once. This clonotype originated in a male donor with early-stage non-small cell lung cancer. The sample here was PBMCs, taken at follow-up. The chain has TRBV5-6 and TRBJ1-4; 10 bases fit TRBD1. Here the CDR3 reads CASSSRQGAGEKLFF. The CDR3, as DNA: TGTGCCAGCAGCTCGCGACAGGGGGCGGGTGAAAAACTGTTTTTT.